This section outlines one T cell receptor beta chain sequence together with its context. Its antigen remains unknown. Primers: 60 Vbeta forward and 13 Jbeta reverse. Measured with immunoSEQ multiplex PCR; TCRdb has only the in-frame clones, and not every one. Among 90,000 to 95,000 clones listed, more than 75% were seen once. These data belong to a study of cytomegalovirus exposure and HLA in healthy donors. Findings and caveats of the study: 164 TCR beta chains were listed as cytomegalovirus-associated.

Nominal health characterized the donors when sampled, though unrecorded immune exposures were likely. The CDR3 runs 15 residues. V was shortened by 4 bases and J by 7 bases, with 14 bases between the two germline ends. The rearrangement links TRBV23-1 to TRBJ1-6; D is uncertain. TRBV23-1 is designated an ORF whose function remains uncertain. The sample was PBMCs. This receptor was taken from a man aged 18-30 years in good health and CMV-seronegative. The CDR3 loop is CASSPIDTSNSPLHF. The CDR3, as DNA: TGCGCCAGCAGTCCGATCGACACCTCAAATTCACCCCTCCACTTT.